This entry concerns a single T cell receptor beta chain. Its antigen is unknown. This sample was included in a study of OX40 agonist ivuxolimab in advanced cancers. Study in general: There were three patients with partial responses, one having hepatocellular carcinoma and two cutaneous melanoma.

Study-level findings and limits: By week 6 at 0.1 to 3.0 mg/kg, blood CD4+ and CD8+ T cells had expanded clonally.

The V and J ends lost 7 bases and 6 bases respectively, with 16 bases between them. The germline CDR1 and CDR2 sequences are SNHLY and FYNNEI. The CDR3 is 14 residues long. Peripheral blood came from all dose cohorts at three timepoints. Profiled with immunoSEQ multiplex PCR; TCRdb holds only in-frame clones, not every one. The sample has about 71,000 clones, just under 80% seen once. The material was CD4+ or CD8+ T cells sorted from blood, obtained in a trial of the OX40 agonist ivuxolimab. This sequence joins TRBV2 and TRBJ1-5, with a weak D call TRBD1 (5 bases). The receptor was isolated from an adult with an advanced solid tumor such as melanoma, head and neck, liver or kidney cancer. The CDR3 region has the DNA TGTGCCAGCAAGGCAGGGAGAGAGGGTCAGCCCCAGCATTTT. This encodes CASKAGREGQPQHF.